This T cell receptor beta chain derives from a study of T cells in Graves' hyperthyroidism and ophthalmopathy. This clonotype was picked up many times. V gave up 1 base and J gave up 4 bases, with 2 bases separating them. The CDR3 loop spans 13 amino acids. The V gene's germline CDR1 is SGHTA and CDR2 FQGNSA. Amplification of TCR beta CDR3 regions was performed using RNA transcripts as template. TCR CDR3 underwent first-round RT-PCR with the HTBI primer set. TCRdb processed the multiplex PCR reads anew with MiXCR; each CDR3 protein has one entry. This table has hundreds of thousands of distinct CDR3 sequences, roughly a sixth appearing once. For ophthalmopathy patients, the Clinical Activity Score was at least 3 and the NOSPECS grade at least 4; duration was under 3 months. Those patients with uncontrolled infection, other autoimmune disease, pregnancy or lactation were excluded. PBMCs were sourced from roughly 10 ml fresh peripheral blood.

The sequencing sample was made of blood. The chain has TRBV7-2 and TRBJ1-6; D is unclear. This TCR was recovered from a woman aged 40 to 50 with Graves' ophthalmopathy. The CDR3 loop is CASSLEYNSPLHF. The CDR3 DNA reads TGTGCCAGCAGCTTAGAATATAATTCACCCCTCCACTTT.